This T cell receptor beta chain was observed in a study of CD8 T cells in ankylosing spondylitis. Study results and caveats: What seemed typical of ankylosing spondylitis blood was a TCR beta motif built from about 8 highly homologous variants.

TCRdb re-derived calls from the 5' RACE reads in MiXCR, one entry per CDR3 protein. This table holds about 800,000 distinct CDR3 sequences, around 11% found once. A word on this clonotype: The antigen remains undetermined.

This CDR3 spans 13 amino acids. After removal of 1 base from V and 8 bases from J, the junction contained 4 bases not matched to a gene. Germline V CDR1 and CDR2: DFQATT, SNEGSKA (reference sequence). Sequencing input: blood, either unsorted or a sorted T cell fraction (not recorded which). The chain is built from TRBV20-1 and TRBJ2-4, with 8 bases lining up with TRBD1. This TCR was sampled from a male donor with ankylosing spondylitis. The CDR3 DNA sequence: TGCAGTGCTAGAGCGGCGACAGGGGACATTCAGTACTTC. Protein product: CSARAATGDIQYF.